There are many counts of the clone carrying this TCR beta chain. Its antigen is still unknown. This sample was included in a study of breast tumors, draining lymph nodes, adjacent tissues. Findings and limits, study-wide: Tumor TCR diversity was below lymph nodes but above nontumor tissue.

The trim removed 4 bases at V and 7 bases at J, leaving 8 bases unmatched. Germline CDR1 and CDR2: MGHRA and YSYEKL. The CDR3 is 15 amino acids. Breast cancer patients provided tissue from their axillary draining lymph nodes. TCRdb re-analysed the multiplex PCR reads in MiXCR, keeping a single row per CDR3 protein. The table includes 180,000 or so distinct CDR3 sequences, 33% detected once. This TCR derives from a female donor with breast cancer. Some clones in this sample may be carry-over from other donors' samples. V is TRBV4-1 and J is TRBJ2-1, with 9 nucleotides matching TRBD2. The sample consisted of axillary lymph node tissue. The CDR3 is CASSPREGSINEQFF. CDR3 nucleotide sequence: TGCGCCAGCAGCCCGCGGGAGGGCTCCATAAATGAGCAGTTCTTC.